The present TCR beta chain was sequenced within a study of CD8 T cells in ankylosing spondylitis. Study observations and caveats: Ankylosing spondylitis blood appeared to carry a characteristic TCR beta motif of roughly eight highly homologous variants.

Comment on this clonotype: Antigen specificity is unknown.

One entry per CDR3 protein, called by TCRdb with MiXCR from the 5' RACE reads. This sample has 250,000 or so distinct CDR3 sequences; approximately 20% occur once, and the top ten carry around 33%. This CDR3 spans 15 amino acids. With 0 bases removed from V and 2 bases from J, the gap between germline ends came to 12 bases. Germline V gene lookup returns CDR1 SGDLS and CDR2 YYNGEE. Sequenced sample: blood, either unsorted or a sorted T cell fraction (not recorded which). This receptor was obtained from a male donor with ankylosing spondylitis or in good health (not recorded which). The chain combines TRBV9 with TRBJ2-7; possible D gene TRBD1, 5 bases. CDR3 sequence: CASSVEAGQPYEQYF. Written as DNA, the CDR3 is TGTGCCAGCAGCGTAGAAGCAGGGCAGCCCTACGAGCAGTACTTC.